Presented here are 14 T cell receptor beta chains from one specimen sequenced in a study of early T cells in non-severe SARS-CoV-2 infection. One entry per CDR3 protein results from TCRdb running MiXCR on the 5' RACE reads. Of under 70,000 distinct CDR3 sequences in the sample, about 6% were seen once. Sample: whole blood, taken at baseline. These receptor sequences come from an adult who was a healthcare worker with PCR-confirmed SARS-CoV-2 infection or an uninfected control (not recorded which).

Only a few counts were recorded for this clonotype. The rearrangement links TRBV20-1 to TRBJ1-4; 8 nucleotides match TRBD1. CDR3 length: 12 residues. CDR1 and CDR2 from the germline V gene are DFQATT and SNEGSKA (reference sequence). The V gene end was trimmed by 6 bases and the J gene end by 10 bases; junction bases not matched to a gene: 7. CDR3 residues: CSAGTGGVKLFF. The CDR3 nucleotides are TGCAGTGCAGGGACAGGCGGTGTAAAACTGTTTTTT.

The table lists this clonotype with many counts. This chain connects TRBV4-2 to TRBJ2-5; maybe TRBD2 (5 bases). The ends were cut back, 0 bases at V and 7 bases at J, with 12 bases in the middle. CDR3 length: 14 amino acids. The germline gives CDR1 LGHNA, CDR2 YNFKEQ. CDR3 DNA: TGTGCCAGCAGCCAAGATCCGGGGAGCGGGACCCAGTACTTC. As protein: CASSQDPGSGTQYF.

This clonotype was counted at least ten times. The V and J genes are TRBV29-1 and TRBJ1-5; 7 bases are shared with TRBD1. V lost 7 bases to trimming and J lost 2 bases; unmatched junction nucleotides: 8. CDR3 length equals 14 residues. CDR1 SQVTM and CDR2 ANQGSEA come from the germline V gene. The CDR3 sequence is CSAARGVGNQPQHF. DNA of the CDR3: TGCAGCGCTGCCAGGGGGGTAGGCAATCAGCCCCAGCATTTT. The whole variable domain, filled in from reference TRBV29-1 and TRBJ1-5, reads SAVISQKPSRDICQRGTSLTIQCQVDSQVTMMFWYRQQPGQSLTLIATANQGSEATYESGFVIDKFPISRPNLTFSTLTVSNMSPEDSSIYLCSAARGVGNQPQHFGDGTRLSIL.

This clonotype was seen repeatedly, ten times or more. The J gene is TRBJ1-1, the V gene TRBV20-1, with D uncertain. Germline CDR1 and CDR2: DFQATT and SNEGSKA (reference sequence). Trimming cost V 4 bases and J 2 bases, with 11 bases left between them. The CDR3 runs to 13 residues. In DNA, the CDR3 is TGCAGTGCTACCGGAATCCCTAACACTGAAGCTTTCTTT. This sequence encodes CSATGIPNTEAFF.

The V and J genes are TRBV2 and TRBJ1-2, with TRBD1 matching 8 bases. The junction had 8 bases not matched to a gene; V was cut back by 8 bases and J by 3 bases. The CDR3 length is 14 residues. The germline CDR1 and CDR2 sequences are SNHLY and FYNNEI. The CDR3 bases are TGTGCCAGCCACCCCCGGGACAGGTACTATGGCTACACCTTC. Its protein is CASHPRDRYYGYTF.

This clonotype was seen only a few times. The chain carries TRBV7-2 and TRBJ2-3; D ambiguous. Germline CDR1 SGHTA, CDR2 FQGNSA. This CDR3 has 13 amino acids. Between the trimmed V and J ends, which lost 1 base and 3 bases, there was a span of 5 bases. The CDR3 DNA reads as TGTGCCAGCAGCTTAGGAACGACAGATACGCAGTATTTT. This translates into CASSLGTTDTQYF.

This clonotype showed up many times. The chain couples TRBV12-3 or TRBV12-4 to TRBJ2-1, with TRBD2 matching 10 bases. Losses at the gene ends were 6 bases for V and 2 bases for J; bases not matched to a gene: 13. The CDR3 covers 18 residues. For the CDR3, the DNA is TGTGCCAGCAGGCCAGAGATGCTAGCGGGAGATCCCTACAATGAGCAGTTCTTC. It is translated as CASRPEMLAGDPYNEQFF.

This chain connects TRBV20-1 to TRBJ2-7; 7 nucleotides agree with TRBD2. The CDR3 is made up of 11 amino acids. The germline V gene has CDR1 DFQATT and CDR2 SNEGSKA (reference sequence). Trimming cost V 2 bases and J 6 bases; bases outside gene matches: 1. The CDR3 sequence: CSARSGGEQYF. CDR3 DNA sequence: TGCAGTGCTAGATCGGGGGGCGAGCAGTACTTC.

This clonotype was observed a handful of times. The J gene is TRBJ1-5, the V gene TRBV2, with D hard to call. The germline V gene has CDR1 SNHLY and CDR2 FYNNEI. V was shortened by 7 bases and J by 7 bases, with 23 bases between the two germline ends. The CDR3 contains 16 residues. CDR3 loop: CASNFDTGSMGQPQHF. The CDR3 DNA sequence: TGTGCCAGCAATTTCGATACCGGGTCCATGGGCCAGCCCCAGCATTTT.

There are many counts of this clonotype. The chain recombines TRBV11-3 with TRBJ2-5; the match to TRBD1 covers 8 bases. CDR1 and CDR2 (germline): SGHNT, YENEEA. J lost 2 bases, V lost 0 bases, and 2 bases had no gene match. The CDR3 runs to 15 residues. The CDR3 sequence: CASSLEGTGQETQYF. CDR3 nucleotide sequence: TGTGCCAGCAGCTTAGAGGGGACAGGACAAGAGACCCAGTACTTC.

The sample holds many counts of this clonotype. This chain links TRBV12-3 or TRBV12-4 with TRBJ2-1; 9 nucleotides align to TRBD2. The CDR3 length is 15 residues. The J segment lost 3 bases and the V segment lost 7 bases, leaving 7 bases of the junction unmatched. The CDR3 is CASINSGRDYNEQFF. In DNA, the CDR3 is TGTGCCAGCATTAATAGCGGGAGAGACTACAATGAGCAGTTCTTC.

The chain combines TRBV6-2 or TRBV6-3 with TRBJ2-1, with TRBD1 matching 8 bases. Germline lookup yields CDR1 MNHEY and CDR2 SVGEGT. The CDR3 has 16 amino acids. The trim removed 2 bases at V and 7 bases at J, leaving 10 bases unmatched. The CDR3 DNA reads as TGTGCCAGCAGTTACATAACGGGACAGGTCAGTAATGAGCAGTTCTTC. Protein product: CASSYITGQVSNEQFF.

This chain joins TRBV11-2 and TRBJ2-1; 11 bases match TRBD2. The CDR3 contains 15 residues. Trimming removed 5 bases from V and 6 bases from J; junction bases left unmatched: 6. Germline CDR1 is SGHAT and CDR2 is FQNNGV. The CDR3: CASSLRLAGRNEQFF. The CDR3 bases are TGTGCCAGCAGCCTAAGACTAGCGGGGCGCAATGAGCAGTTCTTC.

This clonotype showed up many times. The chain links TRBV3-1 to TRBJ2-2, with 9 bases lining up with TRBD2. This CDR3 has 15 residues. V lost 4 bases to trimming and J lost 5 bases; unmatched junction nucleotides: 5. Per germline, CDR1 LGHDT and CDR2 YNNKEL (reference sequence). CDR3 DNA: TGTGCCAGCAGCCCCGGGAGCGGGAGGACCGGGGAGCTGTTTTTT. Translated: CASSPGSGRTGELFF.